The sequence of this T cell receptor beta chain was determined in a study of T-cell reconstitution after alpha-beta-depleted transplantation in children (dated by TCRdb to the mid-2010s). Regarding the research as a whole: Using TCR repertoire profiling, the study followed T-cell immune reconstitution in a quantitative way in children after TCRalphabeta/CD19-depleted allogeneic hematopoietic cell transplantation. What the research found in general, with its limitations: The apparently early recovery of alphabetaT-cell counts about two months after transplant reportedly depended on only several hundred rapidly expanded clones that came from non-depleted graft cells. The high TCRbeta diversity at day 60 in some patients was ascribed to recipient T cells and intrathymic progenitors that had survived conditioning. Over subsequent months, a decline in hyperexpanded clone frequencies was noted, and after one year, T-cell counts and TCRbeta diversity were mostly ascribed to newly produced T cells.

Libraries were prepared through PCR. TCRdb records Illumina HiSeq 2500 as the sequencer. TCR library preparation used molecular barcoding, with unique molecular identifiers applied to normalize quantification of the TCRbeta repertoire. TCRdb redid the processing of the public reads, applying fastp at Q25 and MiXCR, and retained in-frame beta chains. Rows are combined by CDR3 protein, so each entry shows the most common genes and DNA. For this sample the table gives 450,000 to 600,000 distinct CDR3 sequences, of which approximately 13% were detected only once. The ten largest make up 2% to 2.5% of the sample. Per the publication, the treatment or condition label means: allogeneic hematopoietic cell transplantation with graft depleted of TCRalphabeta T cells and CD19 B cells. The children who served as transplant recipients had been given grafts of TCRalphabeta/CD19-depleted allogeneic hematopoietic cells.

This clonotype was seen more than once but under ten times. What antigen it recognizes has not been identified. Base qualities were left out, and no much larger clone turns up one base away. V lost 5 bases and J lost 1 base, and the count of bases not matched to a germline gene is 8. CDR1 and CDR2 (SGHVS, FNYEAQ) derive from the germline V gene. The cysteine opens and the phenylalanine closes a CDR3 of 15 amino acids. Solely the CDR3 DNA is kept, with 45 bases framed from the first base. Recombination connected TRBV7-6 to TRBJ2-7; the central 7 bases match TRBD1. The specimen was PBMCs, mostly from graft donor cells, collected 360 days after TCRalphabeta/CD19-depleted stem cell transplant. The clonotype was recovered from a male patient younger than 18 who had a stem cell transplant for acute myeloid leukemia, so the T cells may come from the graft donor. The nucleotide sequence reads as follows: TGTGCCAGCAGCCCAAGAAGGACAGGATCCTACGAGCAGTACTTC. This sequence encodes CASSPRRTGSYEQYF.